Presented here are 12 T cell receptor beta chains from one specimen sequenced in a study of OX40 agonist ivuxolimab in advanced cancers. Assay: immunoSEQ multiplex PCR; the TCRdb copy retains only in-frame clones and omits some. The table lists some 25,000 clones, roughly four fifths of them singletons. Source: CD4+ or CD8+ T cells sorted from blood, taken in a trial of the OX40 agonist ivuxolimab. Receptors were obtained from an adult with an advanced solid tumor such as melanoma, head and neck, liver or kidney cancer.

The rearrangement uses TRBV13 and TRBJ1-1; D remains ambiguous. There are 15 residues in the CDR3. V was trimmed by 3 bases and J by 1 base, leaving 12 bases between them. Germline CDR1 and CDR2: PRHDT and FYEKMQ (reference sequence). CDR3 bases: TGTGCCAGCAGCTTGAGGGTGGAGGGGAACACTGAAGCTTTCTTT. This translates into CASSLRVEGNTEAFF.

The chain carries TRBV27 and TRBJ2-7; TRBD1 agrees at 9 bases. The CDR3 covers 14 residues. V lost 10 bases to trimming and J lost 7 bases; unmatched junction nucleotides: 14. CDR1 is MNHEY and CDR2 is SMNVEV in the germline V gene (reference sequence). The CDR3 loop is CATLPGTGTFEQYF. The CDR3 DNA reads TGTGCCACCCTGCCCGGGACAGGGACTTTTGAGCAGTACTTC.

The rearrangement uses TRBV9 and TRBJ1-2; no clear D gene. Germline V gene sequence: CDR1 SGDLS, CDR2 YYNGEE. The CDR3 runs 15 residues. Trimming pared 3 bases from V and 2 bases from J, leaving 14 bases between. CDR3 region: CASSEVGGVNYGYTF. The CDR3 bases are TGTGCCAGCAGCGAGGTCGGAGGCGTAAACTATGGCTACACCTTC. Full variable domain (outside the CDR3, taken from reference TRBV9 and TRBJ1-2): DSGVTQTPKHLITATGQRVTLRCSPRSGDLSVYWYQQSLDQGLQFLIQYYNGEERAKGNILERFSAQQFPDLHSELNLSSLELGDSALYFCASSEVGGVNYGYTFGSGTRLTVV.

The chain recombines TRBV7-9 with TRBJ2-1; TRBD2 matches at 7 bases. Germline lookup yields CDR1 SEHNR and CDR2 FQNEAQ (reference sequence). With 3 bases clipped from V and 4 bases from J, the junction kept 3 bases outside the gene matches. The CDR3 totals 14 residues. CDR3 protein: CASSFPGGYNEQFF. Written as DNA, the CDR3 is TGTGCCAGCAGCTTCCCGGGGGGTTACAATGAGCAGTTCTTC.

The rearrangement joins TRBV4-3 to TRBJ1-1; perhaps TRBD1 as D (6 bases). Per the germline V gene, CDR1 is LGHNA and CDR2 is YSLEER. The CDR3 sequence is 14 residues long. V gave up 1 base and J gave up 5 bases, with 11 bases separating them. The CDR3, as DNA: TGCGCCAGCAGCCAAGCACCAGGGGTTACTGAAGCTTTCTTT. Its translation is CASSQAPGVTEAFF.

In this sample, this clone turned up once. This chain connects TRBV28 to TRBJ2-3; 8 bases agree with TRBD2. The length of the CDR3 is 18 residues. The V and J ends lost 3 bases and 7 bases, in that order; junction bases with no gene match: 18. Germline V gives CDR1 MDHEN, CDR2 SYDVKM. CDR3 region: CASSFRPTVGRVLNTQYF. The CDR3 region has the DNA TGTGCCAGCAGTTTCCGCCCCACAGTCGGGAGGGTCCTTAATACGCAGTATTTT.

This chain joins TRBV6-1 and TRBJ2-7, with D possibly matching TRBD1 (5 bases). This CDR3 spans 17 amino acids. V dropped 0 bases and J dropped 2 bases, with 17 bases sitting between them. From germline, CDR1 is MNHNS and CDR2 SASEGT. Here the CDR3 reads CASSEALDPGIPYEQYF. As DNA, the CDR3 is TGTGCCAGCAGTGAAGCGCTCGATCCAGGGATCCCCTACGAGCAGTACTTC.

The CDR3 DNA reads as TGCAGCGTTGAAGATCGGGAGGGGAAACTGTTTTTT. Its translation is CSVEDREGKLFF. The rearrangement links TRBV29-1 to TRBJ1-4, with D possibly being TRBD1 (5 bases). V lost 0 bases, J lost 11 bases, and 10 bases lay in between. This CDR3 has 12 amino acids. In germline, CDR1 is SQVTM, CDR2 ANQGSEA.

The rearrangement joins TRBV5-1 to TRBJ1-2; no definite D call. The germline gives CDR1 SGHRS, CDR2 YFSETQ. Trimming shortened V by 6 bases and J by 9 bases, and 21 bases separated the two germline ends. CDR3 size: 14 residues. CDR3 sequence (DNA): TGCGCCAGCAAATCGTCACACATAGAACCCCGCTACACCTTC. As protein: CASKSSHIEPRYTF.

In DNA, the CDR3 is TGTGCCACCAGCAGAGATTCCGGCGGAAACCGCTTGGCGCAGTATTTT. This sequence encodes CATSRDSGGNRLAQYF. The chain is built from TRBV15 and TRBJ2-3, with unresolved D. V was pared by 0 bases and J by 10 bases, with 20 bases between. The CDR3 consists of 16 residues. Germline V gene data show CDR1 as LNHNV and CDR2 as YYDKDF (reference sequence).

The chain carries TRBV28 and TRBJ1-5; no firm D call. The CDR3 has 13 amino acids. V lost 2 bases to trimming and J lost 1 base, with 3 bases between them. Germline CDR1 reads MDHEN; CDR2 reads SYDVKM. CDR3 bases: TGTGCCAGCAGTTTAGTGAGCAATCAGCCCCAGCATTTT. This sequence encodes CASSLVSNQPQHF.

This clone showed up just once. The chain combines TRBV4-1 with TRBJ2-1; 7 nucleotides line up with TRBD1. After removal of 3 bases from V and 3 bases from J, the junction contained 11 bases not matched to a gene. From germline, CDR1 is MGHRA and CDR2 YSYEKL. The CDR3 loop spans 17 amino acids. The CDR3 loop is CASSHDDGTALYNEQFF. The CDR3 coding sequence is TGCGCCAGCAGCCACGACGACGGGACAGCCCTCTACAATGAGCAGTTCTTC.